This T cell receptor beta chain was captured by sequencing in a study of shared clonotypes between healthy human individuals. Sequenced by immunoSEQ multiplex PCR; TCRdb stores in-frame clones only, minus some. The repertoire holds 450,000 to 650,000 clones, roughly 72% seen once, with about 11% in the top ten. The J segment lost 5 bases and the V segment lost 10 bases, leaving 4 bases of the junction unmatched. There are 15 residues in the CDR3. Germline values: CDR1 MNHEY, CDR2 SMNVEV (reference sequence). This clone was seen many times. Sequencing input: PBMCs. The chain links TRBV27 to TRBJ2-2; 16 nucleotides match TRBD2. The clonotype was recovered from a woman aged 40 to 49 in good health. Some clones in this sample may be carry-over from other donors' samples. The CDR3 protein is CATKGLAGGTGELFF. CDR3 DNA sequence: TGTGCCACCAAGGGACTAGCGGGAGGGACCGGGGAGCTGTTTTTT.